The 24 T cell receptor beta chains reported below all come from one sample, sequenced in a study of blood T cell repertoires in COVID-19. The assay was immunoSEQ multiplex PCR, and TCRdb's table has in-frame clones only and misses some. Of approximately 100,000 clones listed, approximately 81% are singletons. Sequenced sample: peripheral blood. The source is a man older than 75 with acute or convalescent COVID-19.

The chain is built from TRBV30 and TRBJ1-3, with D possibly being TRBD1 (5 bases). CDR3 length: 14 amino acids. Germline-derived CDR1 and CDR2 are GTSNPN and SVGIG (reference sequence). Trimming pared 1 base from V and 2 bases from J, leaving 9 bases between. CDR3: CAWSEGWTGNTIYF. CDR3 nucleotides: TGTGCCTGGAGTGAGGGGTGGACTGGAAACACCATATATTTT.

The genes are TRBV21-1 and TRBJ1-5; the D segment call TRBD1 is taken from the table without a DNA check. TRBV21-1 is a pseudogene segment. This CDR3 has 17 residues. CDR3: CASSNSLSGYSNQPQHF. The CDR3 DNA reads TGTGCCAGCAGCAATTCCTTATCAGGGTATAGCAATCAGCCCCAGCATTTT.

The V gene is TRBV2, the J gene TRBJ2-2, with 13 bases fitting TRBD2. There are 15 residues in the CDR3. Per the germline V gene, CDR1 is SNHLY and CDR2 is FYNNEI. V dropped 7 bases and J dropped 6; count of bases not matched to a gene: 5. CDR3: CASIRTSGSPGELFF. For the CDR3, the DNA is TGTGCCAGCATTCGGACTAGCGGGAGCCCCGGGGAGCTGTTTTTT.

CDR3 nucleotides: TGCGCCAGCAGTGAGTCCTCGGGTCGTACGGGCTACGAGCAGTACTTC. The encoded protein is CASSESSGRTGYEQYF. The chain has TRBV10-1 and TRBJ2-7; D remains unclear. This CDR3 has 16 amino acids. CDR1 is WNHNN and CDR2 is SYGVQD in the germline V gene (reference sequence). V gave up 0 bases and J gave up 3 bases, with 15 bases separating them.

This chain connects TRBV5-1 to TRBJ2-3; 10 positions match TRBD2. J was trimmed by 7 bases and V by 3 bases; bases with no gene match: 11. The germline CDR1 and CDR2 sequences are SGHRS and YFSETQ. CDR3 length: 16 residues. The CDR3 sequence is CASSSEPSGRGNTQYF. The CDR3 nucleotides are TGCGCCAGCAGCTCGGAGCCTAGCGGGAGAGGGAATACGCAGTATTTT.

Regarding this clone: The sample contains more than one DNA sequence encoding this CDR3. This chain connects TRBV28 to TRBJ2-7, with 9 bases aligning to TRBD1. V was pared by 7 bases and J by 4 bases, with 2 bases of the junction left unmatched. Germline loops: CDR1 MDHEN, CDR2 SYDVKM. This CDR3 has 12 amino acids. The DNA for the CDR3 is TGTGCCAGCACGGGACAGGGTTACGAGCAGTACTTC. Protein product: CASTGQGYEQYF.

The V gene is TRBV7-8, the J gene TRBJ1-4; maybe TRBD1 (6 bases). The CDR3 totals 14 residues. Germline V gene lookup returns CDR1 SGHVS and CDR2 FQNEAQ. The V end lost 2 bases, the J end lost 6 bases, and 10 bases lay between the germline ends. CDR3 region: CASSLRGADEKLFF. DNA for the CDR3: TGTGCCAGCAGCTTACGGGGGGCTGATGAAAAACTGTTTTTT. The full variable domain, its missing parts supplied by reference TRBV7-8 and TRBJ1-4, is GAGVSQSPRYKVAKRGQDVALRCDPISGHVSLFWYQQALGQGPEFLTYFQNEAQLDKSGLPSDRFFAERPEGSVSTLKIQRTQQEDSAVYLCASSLRGADEKLFFGSGTQLSVL.

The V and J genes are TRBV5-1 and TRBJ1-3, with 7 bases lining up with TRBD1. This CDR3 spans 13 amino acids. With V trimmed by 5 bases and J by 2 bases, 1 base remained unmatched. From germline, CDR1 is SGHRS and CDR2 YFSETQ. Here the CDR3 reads CASSTGAGNTIYF. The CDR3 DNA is TGCGCCAGCAGTACAGGGGCTGGAAACACCATATATTTT.

The CDR3 loop is CASSIRLAGVYYEQYF. The DNA of the CDR3 is TGTGCCAGTAGTATAAGACTAGCGGGAGTATACTACGAGCAGTACTTC. The gene calls are TRBV19 and TRBJ2-7, with 12 bases aligning to TRBD2. V lost 2 bases to trimming and J lost 3 bases; unmatched junction nucleotides: 5. Germline lookup yields CDR1 LNHDA and CDR2 SQIVND (reference sequence). The CDR3 is 16 residues long.

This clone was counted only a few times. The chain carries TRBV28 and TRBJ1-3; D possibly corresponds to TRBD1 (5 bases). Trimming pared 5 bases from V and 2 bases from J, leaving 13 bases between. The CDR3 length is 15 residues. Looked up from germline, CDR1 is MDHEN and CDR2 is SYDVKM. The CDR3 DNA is TGTGCCAGCAGTCTCCCCCCAGGGACTGGAAACACCATATATTTT. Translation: CASSLPPGTGNTIYF.

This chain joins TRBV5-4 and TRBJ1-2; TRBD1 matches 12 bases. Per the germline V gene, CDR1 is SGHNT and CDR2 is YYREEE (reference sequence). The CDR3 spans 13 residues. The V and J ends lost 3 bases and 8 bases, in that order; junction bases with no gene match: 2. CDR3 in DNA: TGTGCCAGCAGCTCGGGACAGGGGGCGGGCTACACCTTC. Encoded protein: CASSSGQGAGYTF.

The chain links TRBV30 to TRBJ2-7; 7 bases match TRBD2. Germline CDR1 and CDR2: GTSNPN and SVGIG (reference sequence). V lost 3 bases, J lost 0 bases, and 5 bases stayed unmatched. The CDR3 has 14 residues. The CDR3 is CAWRLGGSSYEQYF. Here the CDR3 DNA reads TGTGCCTGGAGGCTTGGCGGGAGCTCCTACGAGCAGTACTTC.

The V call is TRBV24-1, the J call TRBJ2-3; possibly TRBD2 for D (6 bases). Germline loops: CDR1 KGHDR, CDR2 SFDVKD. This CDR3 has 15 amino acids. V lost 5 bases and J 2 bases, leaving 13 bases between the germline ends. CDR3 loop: CATSVSGAYTDTQYF. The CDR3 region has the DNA TGTGCCACCAGTGTTAGCGGAGCCTACACAGATACGCAGTATTTT.

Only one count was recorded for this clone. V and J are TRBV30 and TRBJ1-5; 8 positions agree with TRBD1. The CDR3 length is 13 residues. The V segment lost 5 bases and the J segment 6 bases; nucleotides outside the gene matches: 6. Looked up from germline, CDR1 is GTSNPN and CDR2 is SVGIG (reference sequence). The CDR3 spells CAWAGQDSQPQHF. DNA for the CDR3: TGTGCCTGGGCGGGACAGGACTCTCAGCCCCAGCATTTT.

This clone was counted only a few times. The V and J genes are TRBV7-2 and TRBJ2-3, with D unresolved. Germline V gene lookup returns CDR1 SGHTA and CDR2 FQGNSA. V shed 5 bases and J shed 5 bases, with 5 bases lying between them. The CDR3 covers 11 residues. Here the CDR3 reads CASSPLDTQYF. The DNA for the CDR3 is TGTGCCAGCAGCCCATTAGATACGCAGTATTTT.

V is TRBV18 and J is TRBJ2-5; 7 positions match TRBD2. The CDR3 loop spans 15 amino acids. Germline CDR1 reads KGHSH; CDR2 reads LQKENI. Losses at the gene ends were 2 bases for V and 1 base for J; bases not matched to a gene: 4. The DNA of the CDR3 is TGTGCCAGCTCACCAATAACTAGCGTCCAAGAGACCCAGTACTTC. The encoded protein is CASSPITSVQETQYF. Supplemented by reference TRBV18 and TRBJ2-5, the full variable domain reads NAGVMQNPRHLVRRRGQEARLRCSPMKGHSHVYWYRQLPEEGLKFMVYLQKENIIDESGMPKERFSAEFPKEGPSILRIQQVVRGDSAAYFCASSPITSVQETQYFGPGTRLLVL.

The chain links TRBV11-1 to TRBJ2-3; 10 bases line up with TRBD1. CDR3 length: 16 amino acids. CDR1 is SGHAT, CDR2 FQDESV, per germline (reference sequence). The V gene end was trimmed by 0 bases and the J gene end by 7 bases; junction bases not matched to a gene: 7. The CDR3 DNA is TGTGCCAGCAGCTTAGCGCAAGGGACAGGGGAGAATACGCAGTATTTT. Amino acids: CASSLAQGTGENTQYF.

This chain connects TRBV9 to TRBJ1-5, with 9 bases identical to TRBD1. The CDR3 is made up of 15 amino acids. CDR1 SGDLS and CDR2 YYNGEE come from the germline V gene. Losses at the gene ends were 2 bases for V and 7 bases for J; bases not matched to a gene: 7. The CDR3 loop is CASSVGTGWVQPQHF. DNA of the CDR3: TGTGCCAGCAGCGTGGGGACAGGGTGGGTCCAGCCCCAGCATTTT.

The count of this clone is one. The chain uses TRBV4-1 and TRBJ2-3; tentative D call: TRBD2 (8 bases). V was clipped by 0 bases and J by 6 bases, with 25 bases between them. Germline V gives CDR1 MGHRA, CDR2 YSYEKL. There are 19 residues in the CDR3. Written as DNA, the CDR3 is TGCGCCAGCAGCCAAGATCTTGGGGGTGGACTAGCCAGGGGGGATACGCAGTATTTT. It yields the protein CASSQDLGGGLARGDTQYF.

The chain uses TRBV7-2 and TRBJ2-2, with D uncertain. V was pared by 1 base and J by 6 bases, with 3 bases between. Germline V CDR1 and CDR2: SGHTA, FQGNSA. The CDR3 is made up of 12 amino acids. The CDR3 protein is CASSLGPGELFF. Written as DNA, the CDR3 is TGTGCCAGCAGCTTAGGGCCCGGGGAGCTGTTTTTT. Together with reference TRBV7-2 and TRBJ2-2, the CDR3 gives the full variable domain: GAGVSQSPSNKVTEKGKDVELRCDPISGHTALYWYRQSLGQGLEFLIYFQGNSAPDKSGLPSDRFSAERTGGSVSTLTIQRTQQEDSAVYLCASSLGPGELFFGEGSRLTVL.

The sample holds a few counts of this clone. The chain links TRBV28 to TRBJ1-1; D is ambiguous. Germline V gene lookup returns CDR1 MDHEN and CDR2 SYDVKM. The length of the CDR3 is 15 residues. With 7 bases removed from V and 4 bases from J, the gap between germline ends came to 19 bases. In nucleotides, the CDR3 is TGTGCCAGCACCGAAGTTGATACCCGGGGCACTGAAGCTTTCTTT. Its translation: CASTEVDTRGTEAFF. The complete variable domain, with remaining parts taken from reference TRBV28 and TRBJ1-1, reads DVKVTQSSRYLVKRTGEKVFLECVQDMDHENMFWYRQDPGLGLRLIYFSYDVKMKEKGDIPEGYSVSREKKERFSLILESASTNQTSMYLCASTEVDTRGTEAFFGQGTRLTVV.

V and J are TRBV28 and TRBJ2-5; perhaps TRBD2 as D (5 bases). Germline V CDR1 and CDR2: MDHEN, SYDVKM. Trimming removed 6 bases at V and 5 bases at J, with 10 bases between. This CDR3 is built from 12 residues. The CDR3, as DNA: TGTGCCAGCAGGGGAGCTCAGGAGACCCAGTACTTC. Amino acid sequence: CASRGAQETQYF.

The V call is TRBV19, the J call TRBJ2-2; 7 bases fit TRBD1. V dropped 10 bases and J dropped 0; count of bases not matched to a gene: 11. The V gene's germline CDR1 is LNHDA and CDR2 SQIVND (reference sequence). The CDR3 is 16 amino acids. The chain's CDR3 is CATSRDRVSNTGELFF. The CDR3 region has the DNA TGTGCCACGAGCCGGGACAGAGTATCGAACACCGGGGAGCTGTTTTTT.

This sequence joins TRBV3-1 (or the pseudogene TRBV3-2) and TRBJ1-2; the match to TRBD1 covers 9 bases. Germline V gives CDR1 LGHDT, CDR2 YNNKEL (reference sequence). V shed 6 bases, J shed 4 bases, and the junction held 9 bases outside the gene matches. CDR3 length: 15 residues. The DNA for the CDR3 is TGTGCCAGCAGGATGGACAGGGGAATATCCTATGGCTACACCTTC. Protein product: CASRMDRGISYGYTF.